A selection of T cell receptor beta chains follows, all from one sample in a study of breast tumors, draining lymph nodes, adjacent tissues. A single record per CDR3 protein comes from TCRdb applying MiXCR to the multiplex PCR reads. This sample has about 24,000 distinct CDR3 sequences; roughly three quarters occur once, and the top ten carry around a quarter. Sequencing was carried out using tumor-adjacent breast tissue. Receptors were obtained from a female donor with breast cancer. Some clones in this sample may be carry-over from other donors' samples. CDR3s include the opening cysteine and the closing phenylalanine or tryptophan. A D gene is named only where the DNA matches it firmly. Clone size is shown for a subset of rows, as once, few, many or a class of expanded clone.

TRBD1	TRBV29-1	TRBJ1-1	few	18	TGCAGCGTTGATCCAGGGGGACTTAAGAGGGTGGTGAACACTGAAGCTTTCTTT	CSVDPGGLKRVVNTEAFF
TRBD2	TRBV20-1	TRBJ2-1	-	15	TGCAGTGCTCGCGGACTAGCGGGGCTCTACAATGAGCAGTTCTTC	CSARGLAGLYNEQFF
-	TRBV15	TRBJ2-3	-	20	TGTGCCACCAGCATTGCCGGGCCACAGACCCTCAGTCCAAGCACAGATACGCAGTATTTT	CATSIAGPQTLSPSTDTQYF
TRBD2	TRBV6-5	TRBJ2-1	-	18	TGTGCCAGCAGCCGGAGACTAGCGGGATGGGGCTCAAGGGCTGAGCAGTTCTTC	CASSRRLAGWGSRAEQFF
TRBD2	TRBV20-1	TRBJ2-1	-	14	TGCAGTGCTTCGCTAGCGGTCCTCTACAATGAGCAGTTCTTC	CSASLAVLYNEQFF
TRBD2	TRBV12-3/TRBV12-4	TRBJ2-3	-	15	TGTGCCAGCAGTCTAGGACTAGCTAGCACAGATACGCAGTATTTT	CASSLGLASTDTQYF
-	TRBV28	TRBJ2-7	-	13	TGTGCCAGCAGTTGGTTGACTGGCTACGAGCAGTACTTC	CASSWLTGYEQYF
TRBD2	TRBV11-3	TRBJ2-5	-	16	TGTGCCAGCAGCTTGGGTTGGAATAGCGGGTTAAAGACCCAGTACTTC	CASSLGWNSGLKTQYF
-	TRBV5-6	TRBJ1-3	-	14	TGTGCCAGCAGCCCACGGGGCTATACGGACACCATATATTTT	CASSPRGYTDTIYF
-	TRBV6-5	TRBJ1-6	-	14	TGTGCCAGCAGCCGCGGGGAGGGGAATTCACCCCTCCACTTT	CASSRGEGNSPLHF
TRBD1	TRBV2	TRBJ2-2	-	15	TGTGCCAGCAGTCGACAGGGAACGAACACCGGGGAGCTGTTTTTT	CASSRQGTNTGELFF
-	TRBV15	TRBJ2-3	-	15	TGTGCCACCAGCAGAGAAGCGGGTTCCACAGATACGCAGTATTTT	CATSREAGSTDTQYF
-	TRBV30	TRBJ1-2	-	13	TGTGCCTGGAGCTTCTCTCAGGGTGATGGCTACACCTTC	CAWSFSQGDGYTF
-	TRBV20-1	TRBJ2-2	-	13	TGCAGTGCTAGACCAGCGAACACCGGGGAGCTGTTTTTT	CSARPANTGELFF
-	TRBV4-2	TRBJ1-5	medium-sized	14	TGTGCCAGCAGCCAAGAACAGGGTGACCAGCCCCAGCATTTT	CASSQEQGDQPQHF
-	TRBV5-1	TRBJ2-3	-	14	TGCGCCAGCACGCTAGGGGTCAGCACAGATACGCAGTGTTTT	CASTLGVSTDTQCF